The present TCR beta chain was sequenced within a study of blood T cell repertoires in COVID-19. The CDR3 is 15 amino acids. V lost 0 bases, J lost 0 bases, and 10 bases lay in between. Germline CDR1 reads SGHNT; CDR2 reads YYREEE (reference sequence). Libraries were prepared by immunoSEQ multiplex PCR; TCRdb keeps only in-frame clonotypes and omits some of them. The sample has 29,000 or so clones, more than 70% seen once. The chain recombines TRBV5-4 with TRBJ2-7, with D maybe TRBD2 (7 bases). Sequencing input: peripheral blood. This receptor was obtained from a human donor in a cohort sampled during active COVID-19. The DNA for the CDR3 is TGTGCCAGCAGCTTGGAGGGGGGGAGCTCCTACGAGCAGTACTTC. Protein: CASSLEGGSSYEQYF.